This T cell receptor beta chain emerged from a study of siplizumab effects on memory and regulatory T cells. General study results and limits: Unstimulated subsets were the mapping target of only a minor fraction of alloreactive clones.

CDR3 length: 11 amino acids. V was trimmed by 4 bases and J by 3 bases, leaving 3 bases between them. Per the germline V gene, CDR1 is KGHSH and CDR2 is LQKENI. About this clone itself: Its target is not known.

Assays were performed on some 9.2 x 10^4 TCR templates per sample. Assay: immunoSEQ multiplex PCR; the TCRdb copy retains only in-frame clones and omits some. The table shows about 100,000 clones, with around 90% occurring only once. The sample taken for sequencing was CD4+ T cells sorted from blood. The receptor was derived from a human donor in good health. Some clones in this sample may be carry-over from other donors' samples. This chain connects TRBV18 to TRBJ2-5, with D unclear. The CDR3 nucleotides are TGTGCCAGCTCACGTAAAGAGACCCAGTACTTC. Protein sequence: CASSRKETQYF.